This T cell receptor beta chain was profiled in a study of tumor and adjacent non-tumor tissue in lung cancer. The overall study: Samples averaged around 3.9 million productive TCRbeta reads each.

Three rounds of nested PCR, following a modified ARM-PCR protocol, produced the TCRbeta library. MiXCR, applied by TCRdb to the multiplex PCR reads, yields one record per CDR3 protein. The data hold roughly 81,000 distinct CDR3 sequences, with around 59% observed a single time. Whole-study findings and limits: Top 100 clones took a larger repertoire share in normal lung.

The template was RNA from unsorted bulk tissue. Chemotherapy-naive patients with new lung cancer underwent thoracic surgery in China, August–late 2014. The CDR3 sequence runs 12 residues, both termini included. Germline assignment: CDR1 MNHEY and CDR2 SVGEGT. Note on this clonotype: Its target is not known. This likely comes from a read error, as the CDR3 has no conserved phenylalanine or tryptophan at its end. The DNA is omitted, as the CDR3 cannot be located on it reliably, and the CDR3 follows TCRdb's listing.

The V call is TRBV6-2 or TRBV6-3, the J call TRBJ1-3. The sequencing input was lung tumor tissue. This TCR derives from a man between 65 and 80 years old with non-small cell lung cancer. The CDR3 is CASSFDGNTICL.